This is a list of T cell receptor beta chains from one sample in a study of blood T cell repertoires in COVID-19. Sequenced by immunoSEQ multiplex PCR; TCRdb stores in-frame clones only, minus some. The sample holds over 120,000 clones, about 80% seen once. Sequenced: peripheral blood. The receptors here all came from a man between 65 and 85 years old who had recovered from COVID-19. CDR3s include the opening cysteine and the closing phenylalanine or tryptophan. D genes are given only for firm matches. Expanded clones are given a class, and other clones once, few, many or no size at all.

>TRBJ2-1|TRBV4-2|TRBD2|-
CASSPGLADYNEQFF
TGTGCCAGCAGCCCAGGACTAGCGGACTACAATGAGCAGTTCTTC
>TRBJ2-3|TRBV19|TRBD1|-
CASSLGTGWTDTQYF
TGTGCCAGTAGTCTGGGGACAGGGTGGACAGATACGCAGTATTTT
>TRBJ2-5|TRBV25-1|-|-
CASSEFWGPGETQYF
TGTGCCAGCAGTGAATTTTGGGGGCCAGGTGAGACCCAGTACTTC
>TRBJ2-5|TRBV11-3|TRBD2|once
CASSSRTSGRETQYF
TGTGCCAGCAGCTCACGGACTAGCGGGCGAGAGACCCAGTACTTC
>TRBJ2-7|TRBV19|TRBD1|-
CASSTPGQSYEQYF
TGTGCCAGTAGTACTCCGGGACAGTCCTACGAGCAGTACTTC
>TRBJ2-1|TRBV21-1|-|-
CARKKGISSYNEQFF
TGTGCCAGGAAAAAGGGGATAAGCTCCTACAATGAGCAGTTCTTC
>TRBJ1-1|TRBV10-1|TRBD1|-
CASSDTGGNTEAFF
TGCGCCAGCAGTGATACAGGGGGCAACACTGAAGCTTTCTTT
>TRBJ2-2|TRBV30|TRBD2|-
CAWSVLRTSGKSNTGELFF
TGTGCCTGGAGTGTACTTAGGACTAGCGGGAAGTCGAACACCGGGGAGCTGTTTTTT
>TRBJ2-1|TRBV4-1|TRBD2|-
CASSQLLAGAIDEQFF
TGCGCCAGCAGCCAATTACTAGCGGGAGCAATCGATGAGCAGTTCTTC
>TRBJ2-7|TRBV5-1|TRBD1|-
CASSLEQGEFYEQYF
TGCGCCAGCAGCTTGGAGCAGGGGGAGTTCTACGAGCAGTACTTC
>TRBJ2-7|TRBV5-4|TRBD2|-
CASSSGLAGTYEQYF
TGTGCCAGCAGCTCCGGACTAGCGGGAACCTACGAGCAGTACTTC
>TRBJ2-1|TRBV5-6|TRBD2|-
CASSLTSGTYNEQFF
TGTGCCAGCAGCTTGACTAGCGGGACCTACAATGAGCAGTTCTTC
>TRBJ2-5|TRBV7-8|-|-
CASSLAGLETQYF
TGTGCCAGCAGCTTAGCGGGCCTGGAGACCCAGTACTTC
>TRBJ2-7|TRBV5-4|-|once
CASSLDRESEQYF
TGTGCCAGCAGCTTGGACAGGGAGAGTGAGCAGTACTTC
>TRBJ2-4|TRBV25-1|-|-
CASSKEGAKNIQYF
TGTGCCAGCAGTAAGGAGGGGGCGAAAAACATTCAGTACTTC
>TRBJ2-7|TRBV11-2|-|-
CASSLWGHNYEQYF
TGTGCCAGCAGCTTATGGGGACACAACTACGAGCAGTACTTC
>TRBJ2-3|TRBV7-6|TRBD2|many
CASSSGLAGGGTDTQYF
TGTGCCAGCAGCTCGGGACTAGCGGGAGGCGGCACAGATACGCAGTATTTT
>TRBJ2-1|TRBV6-2/TRBV6-3|TRBD2|-
CASSPRLAVDEQFF
TGTGCCAGCAGCCCCCGACTAGCTGTCGATGAGCAGTTCTTC
>TRBJ2-1|TRBV4-3|TRBD2|many
CASSQVLAGPSYNEQFF
TGCGCCAGCAGCCAAGTCCTAGCGGGGCCTTCCTACAATGAGCAGTTCTTC
>TRBJ1-1|TRBV6-2/TRBV6-3|-|-
CASSYTDRTTQGAFF
TGTGCCAGCAGTTACACGGACAGAACAACCCAGGGAGCTTTCTTT
>TRBJ2-5|TRBV18|-|-
CASSPRLSTTQETQYF
TGTGCCAGCTCACCACGGCTCAGCACGACTCAAGAGACCCAGTACTTC
>TRBJ2-1|TRBV18|TRBD1|-
CASSRGQDYNEQFF
TGTGCCAGCTCCCGAGGACAGGACTACAATGAGCAGTTCTTC
>TRBJ2-7|TRBV6-5|TRBD2|many
CASRPTSGSPYEQYF
TGTGCCAGCAGGCCTACTAGCGGGAGTCCCTACGAGCAGTACTTC
>TRBJ1-3|TRBV6-5|TRBD1|-
CASSTGVNSGNTIYF
TGTGCCAGCTCCACAGGGGTCAACTCTGGAAACACCATATATTTT
>TRBJ2-5|TRBV19|-|-
CASSASRQPQETQYF
TGTGCCAGTAGTGCCTCGAGACAGCCCCAAGAGACCCAGTACTTC
>TRBJ1-2|TRBV12-3/TRBV12-4|-|-
CASSLGGASGYTF
TGTGCCAGCAGTTTGGGGGGTGCTAGCGGCTACACCTTC
>TRBJ2-1|TRBV25-1|TRBD2|-
CASSEWEGRSYNEQFF
TGTGCCAGCAGTGAATGGGAGGGCCGCTCCTACAATGAGCAGTTCTTC
>TRBJ1-4|TRBV27|TRBD1|once
CASSPTLDRAAEKLFF
TGTGCCAGCAGTCCCACCCTCGACAGGGCAGCTGAAAAACTGTTTTTT
>TRBJ2-3|TRBV30|-|-
CAWSPPGDTQYF
TGTGCCTGGAGCCCCCCAGGGGATACGCAGTATTTT
>TRBJ1-2|TRBV6-5|TRBD1|-
CASSLSRGQGYGYTF
TGTGCCAGCAGTTTGTCCAGGGGGCAGGGCTATGGCTACACCTTC
>TRBJ1-2|TRBV12-5|-|-
CASGLTGPTNYGYTF
TGTGCTAGTGGCCTGACAGGTCCGACTAACTATGGCTACACCTTC
>TRBJ2-3|TRBV30|-|once
CAWTPGTGTDTQYF
TGTGCCTGGACCCCCGGGACTGGAACAGATACGCAGTATTTT
>TRBJ1-1|TRBV10-3|TRBD1|-
CAISGKQGTEAFF
TGTGCCATCAGTGGTAAACAGGGGACTGAAGCTTTCTTT
>TRBJ2-6|TRBV5-1|-|-
CASRPLGSGANVLTF
TGCGCCAGCCGCCCCCTCGGCTCTGGGGCCAACGTCCTGACTTTC
>TRBJ1-6|TRBV6-6|-|-
CASSYQSSGNSPLHF
TGTGCCAGCAGTTATCAATCCTCGGGGAATTCACCCCTCCACTTT
>TRBJ2-2|TRBV19|TRBD1|-
CASSPTGPLVGELFF
TGTGCCAGTAGTCCGACAGGGCCCCTGGTCGGGGAGCTGTTTTTT
>TRBJ2-7|TRBV5-1|TRBD2|-
CASSLGWERLAGTLYEQYF
TGCGCCAGCAGCTTGGGGTGGGAGAGACTAGCGGGCACCCTTTACGAGCAGTACTTC
>TRBJ2-2|TRBV19|-|-
CASSPYEGTGELFF
TGTGCCAGTAGTCCGTACGAGGGCACCGGGGAGCTGTTTTTT
>TRBJ2-3|TRBV5-1|TRBD2|-
CASSRERGSQTDTQYF
TGCGCCAGCAGCAGGGAGCGGGGGAGCCAGACAGATACGCAGTATTTT
>TRBJ2-2|TRBV6-5|TRBD1|-
CASTTGGNTGELFF
TGTGCCAGTACGACAGGGGGTAACACCGGGGAGCTGTTTTTT
>TRBJ2-3|TRBV11-2|TRBD2|-
CASSLVSGRAGDTQYF
TGTGCCAGCAGCTTAGTTAGCGGGAGGGCCGGGGATACGCAGTATTTT
>TRBJ2-1|TRBV5-6|TRBD1|-
CASSSTGDNEQFF
TGTGCCAGCAGCTCAACAGGGGACAATGAGCAGTTCTTC
>TRBJ1-5|TRBV27|TRBD1|few
CASNSGGIDQPQHF
TGTGCCAGCAATTCAGGGGGCATTGACCAGCCCCAGCATTTT
>TRBJ2-7|TRBV6-5|TRBD1|-
CASKMGTGAWYEQYF
TGTGCCAGCAAAATGGGGACAGGGGCATGGTACGAGCAGTACTTC
>TRBJ2-5|TRBV10-2|-|once
CASSDREPFQETQYF
TGCGCCAGCAGTGACCGGGAGCCCTTCCAAGAGACCCAGTACTTC
>TRBJ2-2|TRBV19|-|-
CASSIEGAPANTGELFF
TGTGCCAGTAGTATAGAGGGAGCCCCGGCGAACACCGGGGAGCTGTTTTTT
>TRBJ2-2|TRBV18|TRBD2|-
CASSPRLAGGLNTGELFF
TGTGCCAGCTCACCAAGGCTAGCGGGAGGGCTGAACACCGGGGAGCTGTTTTTT
>TRBJ2-4|TRBV11-2|TRBD2|-
CASSPRGSGGSKNIQYF
TGTGCCAGCAGCCCCCGGGGTAGCGGGGGCTCCAAAAACATTCAGTACTTC
>TRBJ2-7|TRBV7-9|TRBD1|once
CASSIPGQTYEQYF
TGTGCCAGCAGCATCCCGGGACAGACCTACGAGCAGTACTTC
>TRBJ2-1|TRBV11-3|-|-
CASSLAGESYNEQFF
TGTGCCAGCAGCTTAGCGGGAGAAAGTTACAATGAGCAGTTCTTC
>TRBJ2-5|TRBV11-2|TRBD2|-
CASSPGSSGGQETQYF
TGTGCCAGCAGCCCGGGGAGTAGCGGGGGTCAAGAGACCCAGTACTTC